Shown below are 14 T cell receptor beta chains from a single sample sequenced in a study of early T cells in non-severe SARS-CoV-2 infection. In TCRdb, the 5' RACE reads were re-called with MiXCR into one record per CDR3 protein. The sample includes 15,000 to 25,000 distinct CDR3 sequences, roughly 4.3% seen only once; the top ten take around 7.3%. Sequencing was done on a sample of whole blood. The source is an adult who was a healthcare worker with PCR-confirmed SARS-CoV-2 infection or an uninfected control (not recorded which).

This clonotype was counted at least ten times. The CDR3 protein is CASSLGEGTNYNEQFF. CDR3 DNA: TGTGCCAGCAGCTTAGGGGAGGGGACTAATTACAATGAGCAGTTCTTC. This rearrangement joins TRBV7-8 to TRBJ2-1; 7 nucleotides align to TRBD2. CDR3 length: 16 residues. CDR1 and CDR2 (germline): SGHVS, FQNEAQ. V lost 1 base, J lost 4 bases, and 7 bases stayed unmatched.

Judged by abundance, this clonotype is medium-sized. The chain couples TRBV11-2 to TRBJ2-3, with D possibly being TRBD2 (7 bases). The V and J ends lost 6 bases and 2 bases respectively, with 15 bases between them. The length of the CDR3 is 15 residues. Germline-derived CDR1 and CDR2 are SGHAT and FQNNGV. The DNA for the CDR3 is TGTGCCAGCAGAGAGGGCGGGGGCCCCACAGATACGCAGTATTTT. Protein sequence: CASREGGGPTDTQYF.

This clonotype has ten or more counts. V and J are TRBV5-1 and TRBJ1-2, with TRBD1 matching 8 bases. There are 15 residues in the CDR3. The V gene's germline CDR1 is SGHRS and CDR2 YFSETQ. V lost 1 base to trimming and J lost 6 bases; unmatched junction nucleotides: 8. The CDR3 region is CASSLLGQGADGYTF. CDR3 DNA sequence: TGCGCCAGCAGCTTGTTGGGCCAGGGGGCTGATGGCTACACCTTC.

This clonotype has a count of ten or more. The rearrangement uses TRBV7-9 and TRBJ1-1; D is uncertain. CDR3 size: 13 residues. Per the germline V gene, CDR1 is SEHNR and CDR2 is FQNEAQ (reference sequence). The V end lost 3 bases, the J end lost 5 bases, and 10 bases lay between the germline ends. This CDR3 reads CASSFEGKTEAFF. CDR3 DNA: TGTGCCAGCAGCTTCGAGGGTAAAACTGAAGCTTTCTTT.

This clonotype rates as medium-sized. This chain joins TRBV20-1 and TRBJ2-7, with 9 bases aligning to TRBD1. This CDR3 is built from 14 residues. Germline V CDR1 and CDR2: DFQATT, SNEGSKA (reference sequence). V dropped 4 bases and J dropped 7; count of bases not matched to a gene: 11. CDR3 nucleotides: TGCAGTGCTAAACCGGGACAGGGTACGAAGGAGCAGTACTTC. It translates to CSAKPGQGTKEQYF.

The table lists this clonotype with a few counts. The chain couples TRBV3-1 to TRBJ2-1; no clear D. Germline assignment: CDR1 LGHDT and CDR2 YNNKEL (reference sequence). V lost 3 bases and J 5 bases, leaving 8 bases between the germline ends. The length of the CDR3 is 13 residues. The CDR3 coding sequence is TGTGCCAGCAGCCAGCTTGACAACAATGAGCAGTTCTTC. Protein product: CASSQLDNNEQFF.

The chain links TRBV6-6 to TRBJ2-5, with 8 bases lining up with TRBD1. The CDR3 runs 16 residues. Germline assignment: CDR1 MNHNY and CDR2 SVGAGI (reference sequence). V lost 5 bases, J lost 5 bases, and 13 bases stayed unmatched. The CDR3 loop reads CASSPISQGARETQYF. As DNA, the CDR3 is TGTGCCAGCAGTCCGATTTCCCAGGGGGCGCGGGAGACCCAGTACTTC.

This clonotype has ten or more counts. The CDR3 DNA follows: TGTGCCAGCAGTTACACACAAGTCCAAGAGACCCAGTACTTC. This sequence encodes CASSYTQVQETQYF. The chain links TRBV6-2 or TRBV6-3 to TRBJ2-5; D is ambiguous. Trimming took 2 bases from V and 1 from J, leaving 8 bases between them. This CDR3 has 14 residues. Germline V gene data show CDR1 as MNHEY and CDR2 as SVGEGT.

In this sample, this clonotype turned up many times. This chain links TRBV29-1 with TRBJ2-2; D perhaps matches TRBD1 (6 bases). The CDR3 is made up of 15 amino acids. With 3 bases removed from V and 3 bases from J, the gap between germline ends came to 14 bases. Germline V gene sequence: CDR1 SQVTM, CDR2 ANQGSEA. CDR3 DNA sequence: TGCAGCGTTGAGGTGTGGCAGGGGTACACCGGGGAGCTGTTTTTT. Translating gives CSVEVWQGYTGELFF.

This clonotype has just a few counts. Given a much more abundant clone one base away, this may be a read error. The chain links TRBV7-2 to TRBJ1-2; TRBD1 aligns across 7 bases. The CDR3 runs to 16 residues. Looked up from germline, CDR1 is SGHTA and CDR2 is FQGNSA. In DNA, the CDR3 is TGTGTCAGCAGCCCGCAATCCGTGGACAGGAACTATGGCTACACCTTC. Translated: CVSSPQSVDRNYGYTF. The full variable domain, with the rest looked up from reference TRBV7-2 and TRBJ1-2, is GAGVSQSPSNKVTEKGKDVELRCDPISGHTALYWYRQSLGQGLEFLIYFQGNSAPDKSGLPSDRFSAERTGGSVSTLTIQRTQQEDSAVYLCVSSPQSVDRNYGYTFGSGTRLTVV.

This clonotype ranks as medium-sized. The chain employs TRBV6-5 and TRBJ1-1; D might be TRBD1 (5 bases). V lost 6 bases to trimming and J lost 3 bases, with 11 bases between them. The CDR3 is 13 amino acids. Germline V gene sequence: CDR1 MNHEY, CDR2 SVGAGI. CDR3 sequence: CASRSGPHTEAFF. The CDR3, as DNA: TGTGCCAGCAGGTCGGGACCGCACACTGAAGCTTTCTTT.

At least ten counts were recorded for this clonotype. The chain carries TRBV6-5 and TRBJ2-1; tentative D call: TRBD1 (6 bases). Per germline, CDR1 MNHEY and CDR2 SVGAGI. The CDR3 covers 15 residues. V gave up 7 bases and J gave up 2 bases, with 15 bases separating them. The CDR3 coding sequence is TGTGCCAGCACCTTACAGGGAGCCCCCTACAATGAGCAGTTCTTC. Residues: CASTLQGAPYNEQFF.

This clonotype showed up many times. V and J are TRBV9 and TRBJ2-3; no firm D call. Trimming stripped 2 bases from V and 6 bases from J, with 7 bases between. The CDR3 has 12 residues. CDR1 SGDLS and CDR2 YYNGEE come from the germline V gene. Written as DNA, the CDR3 is TGTGCCAGCAGCGTTAATTATGATACGCAGTATTTT. Its translation is CASSVNYDTQYF. Based on the CDR3 plus reference TRBV9 and TRBJ2-3, the full variable domain is DSGVTQTPKHLITATGQRVTLRCSPRSGDLSVYWYQQSLDQGLQFLIQYYNGEERAKGNILERFSAQQFPDLHSELNLSSLELGDSALYFCASSVNYDTQYFGPGTRLTVL.

In its sample, this clonotype was seen many times. The V gene is TRBV19, the J gene TRBJ2-3, with 9 positions matching TRBD1. V dropped 8 bases and J dropped 0; count of bases not matched to a gene: 3. This CDR3 spans 14 amino acids. Germline CDR1 and CDR2: LNHDA and SQIVND (reference sequence). The CDR3 loop reads CASSGTGSTDTQYF. The CDR3 DNA sequence: TGTGCCAGTTCCGGGACAGGGAGCACAGATACGCAGTATTTT. Based on the CDR3 plus reference TRBV19 and TRBJ2-3, the full variable domain is DGGITQSPKYLFRKEGQNVTLSCEQNLNHDAMYWYRQDPGQGLRLIYYSQIVNDFQKGDIAEGYSVSREKKESFPLTVTSAQKNPTAFYLCASSGTGSTDTQYFGPGTRLTVL.